These 10 T cell receptor beta chains were all obtained from the same sample, sequenced in a study of cytomegalovirus exposure and HLA in healthy donors. Amplification used 60 Vbeta primers and 13 Jbeta primers. Method: immunoSEQ multiplex PCR; TCRdb's copy keeps in-frame clones and lacks some. The top ten hold about 4.5% of the sample, which has 120,000 to 150,000 clones, just under 70% seen once. The sequenced sample was PBMCs. Receptor source: a man between 60 and 70 years old in good health and CMV-seronegative.

This clone appeared a few times. The chain carries TRBV19 and TRBJ1-5; no clear D gene. V was trimmed by 5 bases and J by 3 bases, leaving 11 bases between them. The CDR3 is 14 amino acids. CDR1 and CDR2 from the germline V gene are LNHDA and SQIVND (reference sequence). In nucleotides, the CDR3 is TGTGCCAGTAGTTACCGGGAGATCAATCAGCCCCAGCATTTT. Translating gives CASSYREINQPQHF.

The V call is TRBV19, the J call TRBJ1-1; 8 bases align to TRBD1. The germline V gene encodes CDR1 LNHDA and CDR2 SQIVND (reference sequence). V gave up 6 bases and J gave up 6 bases; unmatched junction bases: 15. The CDR3 has 16 amino acids. The CDR3: CASRGQIDRGRAEAFF. In DNA form, the CDR3 reads TGTGCCAGTAGAGGCCAAATCGACAGGGGTCGGGCTGAAGCTTTCTTT.

The chain links TRBV5-1 to TRBJ1-1; the D gene is possibly TRBD1 (6 bases). V lost 0 bases and J lost 1, with 16 bases in between. Germline V gene data show CDR1 as SGHRS and CDR2 as YFSETQ. CDR3 size: 17 residues. The CDR3 reads CASSLASGGAGNTEAFF. The CDR3 nucleotides read TGCGCCAGCAGCTTGGCAAGCGGGGGGGCCGGGAACACTGAAGCTTTCTTT.

CDR3 region: CASSLPGQYDYGYTF. In DNA form, the CDR3 reads TGTGCCAGCAGCCTACCGGGACAGTACGACTATGGCTACACCTTC. The rearrangement uses TRBV11-2 and TRBJ1-2, with TRBD1 matching over 7 bases. The CDR3 runs to 15 residues. CDR1 SGHAT and CDR2 FQNNGV come from the germline V gene. The J segment lost 3 bases and the V segment lost 5 bases, leaving 9 bases of the junction unmatched.

The chain combines TRBV10-3 with TRBJ2-7; 8 positions agree with TRBD2. In germline, CDR1 is ENHRY, CDR2 SYGVKD. Unmatched junction bases numbered 6, after V lost 2 bases and J lost 6 bases. This CDR3 is built from 14 residues. CDR3 sequence (DNA): TGTGCCATCAGTGAGCGGGAGGGGAGTGGCGAGCAGTACTTC. This translates into CAISEREGSGEQYF.

For the CDR3, the DNA is TGTGCCAGCAGTTACTCGAACCTTGGGGCAACTGAAGCTTTCTTT. Its translation is CASSYSNLGATEAFF. The rearrangement uses TRBV6-5 and TRBJ1-1, with a possible D match to TRBD1 (5 bases). This CDR3 has 15 amino acids. Trimming removed 0 bases at V and 5 bases at J, with 13 bases between. CDR1 is MNHEY, CDR2 SVGAGI, per germline.

The chain uses TRBV7-3 and TRBJ2-7, with TRBD1 identical over 12 bases. The CDR3 is 15 amino acids. With 0 bases clipped from V and 5 bases from J, the junction kept 2 bases outside the gene matches. The germline V gene has CDR1 SGHTA and CDR2 FQGTGA. The CDR3 region is CASSLTGTGGNEQYF. The CDR3 bases are TGTGCCAGCAGCTTAACGGGGACAGGGGGCAACGAGCAGTACTTC.

The rearrangement uses TRBV4-3 and TRBJ2-2, with 8 bases identical to TRBD2. Trimming at V came to 4 bases and at J to 8 bases, leaving 15 bases not matched to a gene. The CDR3 contains 17 residues. Germline V gives CDR1 LGHNA, CDR2 YSLEER. The CDR3 reads CASSPLGREGRDGELFF. The CDR3, as DNA: TGCGCCAGCAGCCCGCTTGGTCGGGAGGGCCGCGATGGGGAGCTGTTTTTT.

The genes are TRBV27 and TRBJ2-2; 12 positions match TRBD2. Germline-derived CDR1 and CDR2 are MNHEY and SMNVEV (reference sequence). This CDR3 region has 17 residues. V lost 6 bases, J lost 3 bases, and 8 bases stayed unmatched. The CDR3 bases are TGTGCCAGCAGCCGTCGACTAGCGGGAGAGGACACCGGGGAGCTGTTTTTT. This codes for CASSRRLAGEDTGELFF.

The gene calls are TRBV28 and TRBJ1-2, with a possible D match to TRBD1 (6 bases). With 6 bases removed from V and 4 bases from J, the gap between germline ends came to 18 bases. Germline CDR1 is MDHEN and CDR2 is SYDVKM. The CDR3 extends over 15 amino acids. CDR3 bases: TGTGCCAGCAGCCTAGGGCCCGACAGGCCCTATGGCTACACCTTC. As protein: CASSLGPDRPYGYTF.